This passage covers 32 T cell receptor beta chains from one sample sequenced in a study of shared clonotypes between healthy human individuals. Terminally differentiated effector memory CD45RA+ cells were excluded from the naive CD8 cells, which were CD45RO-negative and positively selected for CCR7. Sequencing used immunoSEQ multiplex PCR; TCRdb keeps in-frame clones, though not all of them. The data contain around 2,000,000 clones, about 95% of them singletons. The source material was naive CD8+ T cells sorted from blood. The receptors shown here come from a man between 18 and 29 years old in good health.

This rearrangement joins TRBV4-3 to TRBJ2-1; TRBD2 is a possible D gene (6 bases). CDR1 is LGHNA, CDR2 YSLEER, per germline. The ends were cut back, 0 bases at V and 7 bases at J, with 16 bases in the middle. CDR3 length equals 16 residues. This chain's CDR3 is CASSQDRTIIGNEQFF. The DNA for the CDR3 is TGCGCCAGCAGCCAAGATCGGACTATTATTGGGAATGAGCAGTTCTTC.

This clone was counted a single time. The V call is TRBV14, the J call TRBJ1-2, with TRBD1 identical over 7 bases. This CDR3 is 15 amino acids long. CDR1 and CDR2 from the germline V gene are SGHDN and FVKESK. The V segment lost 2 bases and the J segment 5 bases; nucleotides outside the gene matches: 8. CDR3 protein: CASSQTGTDFYGYTF. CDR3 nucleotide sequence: TGTGCCAGCAGCCAAACCGGGACAGACTTTTATGGCTACACCTTC. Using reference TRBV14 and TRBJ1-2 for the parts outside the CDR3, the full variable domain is EAGVTQFPSHSVIEKGQTVTLRCDPISGHDNLYWYRRVMGKEIKFLLHFVKESKQDESGMPNNRFLAERTGGTYSTLKVQPAELEDSGVYFCASSQTGTDFYGYTFGSGTRLTVV.

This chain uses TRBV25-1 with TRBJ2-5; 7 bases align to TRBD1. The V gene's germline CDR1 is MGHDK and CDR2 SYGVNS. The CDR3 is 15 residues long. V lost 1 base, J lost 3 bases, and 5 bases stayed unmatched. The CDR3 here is CASSESRGLEETQYF. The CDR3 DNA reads TGTGCCAGCAGTGAATCCAGGGGGTTGGAAGAGACCCAGTACTTC. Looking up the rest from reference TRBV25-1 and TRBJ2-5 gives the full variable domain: EADIYQTPRYLVIGTGKKITLECSQTMGHDKMYWYQQDPGMELHLIHYSYGVNSTEKGDLSSESTVSRIRTEHFPLTLESARPSHTSQYLCASSESRGLEETQYFGPGTRLLVL.

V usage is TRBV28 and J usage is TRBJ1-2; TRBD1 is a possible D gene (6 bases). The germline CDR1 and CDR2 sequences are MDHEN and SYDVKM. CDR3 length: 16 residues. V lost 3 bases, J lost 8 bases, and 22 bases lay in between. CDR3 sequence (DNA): TGTGCCAGCAGTTTTAGCCCCCTGACAGGTCATAGGGGCTACACCTTC. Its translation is CASSFSPLTGHRGYTF.

CDR3 nucleotide sequence: TGTGCCAGCAGTTTACTACCTGGGACAGGGGGCTCCTACAATGAGCAGTTCTTC. Encoded protein: CASSLLPGTGGSYNEQFF. The chain joins TRBV27 to TRBJ2-1; 11 bases line up with TRBD1. Looked up from germline, CDR1 is MNHEY and CDR2 is SMNVEV (reference sequence). Trimming at V came to 2 bases and at J to 0 bases, leaving 6 bases not matched to a gene. The length of the CDR3 is 18 residues.

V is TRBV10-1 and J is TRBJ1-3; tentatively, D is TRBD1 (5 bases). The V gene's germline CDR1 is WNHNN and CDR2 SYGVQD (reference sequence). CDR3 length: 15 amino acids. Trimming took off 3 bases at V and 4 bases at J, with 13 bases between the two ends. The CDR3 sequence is CASSEDSKPGNTIYF. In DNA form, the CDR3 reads TGCGCCAGCAGTGAAGACAGTAAACCGGGAAACACCATATATTTT.

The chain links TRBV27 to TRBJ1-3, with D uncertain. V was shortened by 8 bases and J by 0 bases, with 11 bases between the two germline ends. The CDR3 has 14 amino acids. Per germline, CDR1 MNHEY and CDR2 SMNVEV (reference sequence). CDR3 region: CASGQAGSGNTIYF. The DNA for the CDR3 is TGTGCCAGCGGTCAGGCAGGCTCTGGAAACACCATATATTTT.

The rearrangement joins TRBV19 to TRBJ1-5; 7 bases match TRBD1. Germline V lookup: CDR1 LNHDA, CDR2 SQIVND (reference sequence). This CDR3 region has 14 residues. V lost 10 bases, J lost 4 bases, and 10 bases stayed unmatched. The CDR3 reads CATVSAGQNQPQHF. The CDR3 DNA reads TGTGCCACCGTGTCGGCGGGACAGAATCAGCCCCAGCATTTT.

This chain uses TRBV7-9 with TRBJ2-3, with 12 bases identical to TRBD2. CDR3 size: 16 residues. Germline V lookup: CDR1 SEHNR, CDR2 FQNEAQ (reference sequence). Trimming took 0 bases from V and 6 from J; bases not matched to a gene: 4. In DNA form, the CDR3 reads TGTGCCAGCAGCTTAGCGCTAGCGGGAGGGCCGGATACGCAGTATTTT. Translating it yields CASSLALAGGPDTQYF.

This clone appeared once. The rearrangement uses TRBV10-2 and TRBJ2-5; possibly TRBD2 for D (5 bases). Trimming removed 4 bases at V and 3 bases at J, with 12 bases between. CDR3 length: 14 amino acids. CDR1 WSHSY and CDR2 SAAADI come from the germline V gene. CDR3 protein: CASSGGSREETQYF. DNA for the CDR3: TGCGCCAGCAGTGGAGGGAGTCGGGAAGAGACCCAGTACTTC.

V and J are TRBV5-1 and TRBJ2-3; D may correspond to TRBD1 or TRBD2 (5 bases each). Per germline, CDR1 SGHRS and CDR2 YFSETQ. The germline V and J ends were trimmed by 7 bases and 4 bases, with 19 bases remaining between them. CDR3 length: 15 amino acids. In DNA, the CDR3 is TGCGCCAGCGCTCGATCGGGGTCCAGGGCAGATACGCAGTATTTT. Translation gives CASARSGSRADTQYF.

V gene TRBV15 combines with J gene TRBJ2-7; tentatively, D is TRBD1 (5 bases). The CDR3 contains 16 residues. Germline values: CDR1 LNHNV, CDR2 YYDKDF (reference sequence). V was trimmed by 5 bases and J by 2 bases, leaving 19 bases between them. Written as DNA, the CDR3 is TGTGCCACCAGCGGTAGGGGCAGGGAAGCAACCTACGAGCAGTACTTC. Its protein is CATSGRGREATYEQYF.

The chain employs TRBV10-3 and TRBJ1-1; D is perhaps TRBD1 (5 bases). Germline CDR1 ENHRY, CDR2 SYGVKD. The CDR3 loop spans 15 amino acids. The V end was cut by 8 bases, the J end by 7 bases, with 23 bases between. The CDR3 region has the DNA TGTGCCATCTCAGCTGGGGCCGGCGGCCAAGGTGAAGCTTTCTTT. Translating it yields CAISAGAGGQGEAFF.

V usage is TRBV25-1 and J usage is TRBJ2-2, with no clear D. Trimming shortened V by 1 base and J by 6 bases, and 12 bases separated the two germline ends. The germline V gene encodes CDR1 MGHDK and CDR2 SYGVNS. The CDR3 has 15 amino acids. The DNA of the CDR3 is TGTGCCAGCAGTGAATCCCGGTCCATTTCCGGGGAGCTGTTTTTT. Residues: CASSESRSISGELFF.

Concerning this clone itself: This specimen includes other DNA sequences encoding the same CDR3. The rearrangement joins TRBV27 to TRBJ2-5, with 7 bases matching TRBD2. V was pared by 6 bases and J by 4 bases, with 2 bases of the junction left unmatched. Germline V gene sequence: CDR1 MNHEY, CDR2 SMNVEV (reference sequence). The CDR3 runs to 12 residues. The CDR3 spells CASSPGGETQYF. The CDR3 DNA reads TGTGCCAGCAGCCCGGGAGGAGAGACCCAGTACTTC.

The CDR3 protein is CASGGGYGTGELFF. CDR3 coding DNA: TGTGCTAGTGGTGGTGGGTACGGTACCGGGGAGCTGTTTTTT. The rearrangement joins TRBV12-5 to TRBJ2-2, with D unclear. The CDR3 contains 14 residues. V was trimmed by 5 bases and J by 5 bases, leaving 12 bases between them. Germline assignment: CDR1 LGHNT and CDR2 FRNRAP. The variable domain in full, with the rest retrieved from reference TRBV12-5 and TRBJ2-2, is DARVTQTPRHKVTEMGQEVTMRCQPILGHNTVFWYRQTMMQGLELLAYFRNRAPLDDSGMPKDRFSAEMPDATLATLKIQPSEPRDSAVYFCASGGGYGTGELFFGEGSRLTVL.

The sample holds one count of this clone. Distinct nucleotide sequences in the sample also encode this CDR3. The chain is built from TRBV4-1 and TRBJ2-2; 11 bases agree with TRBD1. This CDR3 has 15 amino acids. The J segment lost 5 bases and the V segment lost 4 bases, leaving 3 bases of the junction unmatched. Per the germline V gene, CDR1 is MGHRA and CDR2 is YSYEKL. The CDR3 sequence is CASSPGQGGTGELFF. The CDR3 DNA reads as TGCGCCAGCAGCCCGGGACAGGGGGGGACCGGGGAGCTGTTTTTT.

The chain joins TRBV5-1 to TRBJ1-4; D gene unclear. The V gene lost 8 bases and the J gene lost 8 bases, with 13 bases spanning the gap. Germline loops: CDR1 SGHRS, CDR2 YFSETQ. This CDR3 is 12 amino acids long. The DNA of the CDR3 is TGCGCCAGGATGAACTCCAGCGAAAAACTGTTTTTT. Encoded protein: CARMNSSEKLFF.

CDR3 DNA: TGCGCCAGCAGCCAAACTGGCGAAGCCTACGAGCAGTACTTC. Amino acid sequence: CASSQTGEAYEQYF. The V gene is TRBV4-1, the J gene TRBJ2-7, with unresolved D. Trimming stripped 2 bases from V and 2 bases from J, with 10 bases between. The CDR3 has 14 residues. Germline values: CDR1 MGHRA, CDR2 YSYEKL.

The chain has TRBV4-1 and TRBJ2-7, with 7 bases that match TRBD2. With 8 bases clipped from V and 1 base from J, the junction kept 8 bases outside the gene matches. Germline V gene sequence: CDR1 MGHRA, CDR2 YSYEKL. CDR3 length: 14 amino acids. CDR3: CASAQILASYEQYF. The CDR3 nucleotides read TGCGCCAGCGCTCAAATACTAGCGTCCTACGAGCAGTACTTC.

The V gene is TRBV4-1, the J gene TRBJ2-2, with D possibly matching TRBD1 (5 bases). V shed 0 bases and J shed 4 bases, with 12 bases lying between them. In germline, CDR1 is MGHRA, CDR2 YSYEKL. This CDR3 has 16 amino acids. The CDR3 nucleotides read TGCGCCAGCAGCCAAGAGGCAAGGGGCCTCACCGGGGAGCTGTTTTTT. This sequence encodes CASSQEARGLTGELFF.

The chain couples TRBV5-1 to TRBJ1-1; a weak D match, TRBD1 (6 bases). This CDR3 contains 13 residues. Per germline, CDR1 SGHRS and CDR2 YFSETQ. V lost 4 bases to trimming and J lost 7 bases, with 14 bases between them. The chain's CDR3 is CASSERTEDEAFF. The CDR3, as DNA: TGCGCCAGCAGCGAAAGGACAGAGGATGAAGCTTTCTTT.

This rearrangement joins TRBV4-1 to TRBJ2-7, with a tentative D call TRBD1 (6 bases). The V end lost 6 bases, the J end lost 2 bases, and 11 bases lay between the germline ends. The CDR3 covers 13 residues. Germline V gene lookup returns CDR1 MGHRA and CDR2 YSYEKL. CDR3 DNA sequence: TGCGCCAGCAGTGAAAGGGGGACCTACGAGCAGTACTTC. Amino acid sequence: CASSERGTYEQYF.

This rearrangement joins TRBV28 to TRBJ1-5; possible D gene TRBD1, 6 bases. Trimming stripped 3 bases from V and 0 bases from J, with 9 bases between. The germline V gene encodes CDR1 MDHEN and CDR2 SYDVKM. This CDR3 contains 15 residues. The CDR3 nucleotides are TGTGCCAGCAGTTTGGCAGGGGCTAGCAATCAGCCCCAGCATTTT. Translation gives CASSLAGASNQPQHF.

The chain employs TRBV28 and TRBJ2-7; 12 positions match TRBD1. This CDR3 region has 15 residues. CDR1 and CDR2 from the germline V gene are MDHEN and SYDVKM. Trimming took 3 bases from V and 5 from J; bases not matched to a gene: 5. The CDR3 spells CASSFRDRGPDEQYF. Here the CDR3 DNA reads TGTGCCAGCAGTTTCCGGGACAGGGGGCCCGACGAGCAGTACTTC.

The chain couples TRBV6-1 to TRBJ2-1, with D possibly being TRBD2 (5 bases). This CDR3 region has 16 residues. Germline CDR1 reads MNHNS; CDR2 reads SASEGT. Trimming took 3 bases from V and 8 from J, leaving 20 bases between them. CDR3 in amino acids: CASSDPPAPLADEQFF. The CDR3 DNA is TGTGCCAGCAGTGACCCTCCGGCTCCCCTAGCTGATGAGCAGTTCTTC.

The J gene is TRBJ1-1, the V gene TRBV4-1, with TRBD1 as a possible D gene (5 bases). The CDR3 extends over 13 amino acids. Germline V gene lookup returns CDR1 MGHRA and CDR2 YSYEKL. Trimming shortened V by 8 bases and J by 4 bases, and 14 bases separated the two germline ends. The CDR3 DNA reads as TGCGCCAGCGTTGGGACGGGAGGCACTGAAGCTTTCTTT. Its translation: CASVGTGGTEAFF.

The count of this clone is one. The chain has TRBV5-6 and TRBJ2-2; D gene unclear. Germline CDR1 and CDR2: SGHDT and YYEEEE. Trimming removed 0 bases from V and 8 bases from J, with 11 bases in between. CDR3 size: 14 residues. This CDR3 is CASSLDRYLGELFF. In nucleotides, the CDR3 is TGTGCCAGCAGCTTGGATCGCTACTTAGGGGAGCTGTTTTTT.

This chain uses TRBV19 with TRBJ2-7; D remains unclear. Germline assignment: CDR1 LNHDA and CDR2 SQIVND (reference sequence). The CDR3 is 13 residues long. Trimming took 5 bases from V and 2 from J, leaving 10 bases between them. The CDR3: CASSYSGAYEQYF. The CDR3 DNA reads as TGTGCCAGTAGTTATTCCGGAGCCTACGAGCAGTACTTC.

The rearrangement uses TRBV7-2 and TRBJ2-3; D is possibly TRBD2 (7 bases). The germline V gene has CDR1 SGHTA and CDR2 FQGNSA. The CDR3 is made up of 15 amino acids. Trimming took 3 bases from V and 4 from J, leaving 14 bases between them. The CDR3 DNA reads TGTGCCAGCAGCTTTTATTACGGGGGGCCAGATACGCAGTATTTT. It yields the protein CASSFYYGGPDTQYF.

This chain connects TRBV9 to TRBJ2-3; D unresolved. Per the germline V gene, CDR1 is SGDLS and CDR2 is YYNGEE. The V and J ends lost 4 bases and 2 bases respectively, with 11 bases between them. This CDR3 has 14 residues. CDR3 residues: CASSLSTATDTQYF. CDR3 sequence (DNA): TGTGCCAGCAGCCTAAGTACGGCCACAGATACGCAGTATTTT.

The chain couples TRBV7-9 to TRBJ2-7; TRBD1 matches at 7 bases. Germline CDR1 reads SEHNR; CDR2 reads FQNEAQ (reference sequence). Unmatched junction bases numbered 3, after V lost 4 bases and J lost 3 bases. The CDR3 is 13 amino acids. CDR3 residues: CASSYGDSYEQYF. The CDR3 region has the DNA TGTGCCAGCAGCTACGGGGACAGCTACGAGCAGTACTTC.